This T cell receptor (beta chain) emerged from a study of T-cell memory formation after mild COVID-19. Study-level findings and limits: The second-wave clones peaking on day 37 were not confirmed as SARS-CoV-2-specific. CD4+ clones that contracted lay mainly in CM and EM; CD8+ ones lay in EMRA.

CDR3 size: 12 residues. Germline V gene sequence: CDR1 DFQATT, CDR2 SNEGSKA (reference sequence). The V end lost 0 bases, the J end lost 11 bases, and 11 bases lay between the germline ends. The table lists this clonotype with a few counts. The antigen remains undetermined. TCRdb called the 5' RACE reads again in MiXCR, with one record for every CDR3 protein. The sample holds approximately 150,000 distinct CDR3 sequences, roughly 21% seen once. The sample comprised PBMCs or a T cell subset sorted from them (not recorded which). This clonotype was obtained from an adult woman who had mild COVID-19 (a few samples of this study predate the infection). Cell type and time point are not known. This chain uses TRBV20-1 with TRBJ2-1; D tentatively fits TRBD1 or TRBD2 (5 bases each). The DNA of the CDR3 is TGCAGTGCTAGAGACCAGGGACCCAAGCAGTTCTTC. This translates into CSARDQGPKQFF.